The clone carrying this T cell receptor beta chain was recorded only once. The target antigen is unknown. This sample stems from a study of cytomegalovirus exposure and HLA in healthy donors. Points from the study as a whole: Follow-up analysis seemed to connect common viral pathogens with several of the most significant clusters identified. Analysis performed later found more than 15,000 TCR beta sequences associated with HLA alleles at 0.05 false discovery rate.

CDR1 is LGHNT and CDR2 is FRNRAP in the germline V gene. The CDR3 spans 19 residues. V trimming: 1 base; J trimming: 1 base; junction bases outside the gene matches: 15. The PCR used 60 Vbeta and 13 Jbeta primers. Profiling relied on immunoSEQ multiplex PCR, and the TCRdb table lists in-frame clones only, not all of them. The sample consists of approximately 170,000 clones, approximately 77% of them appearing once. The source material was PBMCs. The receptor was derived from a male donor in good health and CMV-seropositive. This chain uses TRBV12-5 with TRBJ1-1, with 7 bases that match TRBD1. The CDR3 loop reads CASGLAPSGGINENTEAFF. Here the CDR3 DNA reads TGTGCTAGTGGTTTGGCACCCTCAGGGGGAATAAATGAGAACACTGAAGCTTTCTTT.